The rows below give T cell receptor beta chains drawn from one sample of a study of blood T cell repertoires in COVID-19. The data were produced by immunoSEQ multiplex PCR, yet TCRdb's version contains in-frame clones alone and is incomplete. This sample yields over 110,000 clones, of which about three quarters are seen a single time; about 1.8% belongs to the top ten. Sample: peripheral blood. Receptor source: a woman aged 55-70 years with acute or convalescent COVID-19. Each CDR3 is given with its conserved first and last residue. A D gene is named only where the DNA matches it firmly. Only some rows state a clone size, as once, few, many or a class for expanded clones.

J gene,V gene,D gene,clone size,CDR3 DNA,CDR3 protein
TRBJ1-5,TRBV19,-,-,TGTGCCAGTAGTATTTCAGGGTGGAATCAGCCCCAGCATTTT,CASSISGWNQPQHF
TRBJ1-1,TRBV9,TRBD1,-,TGTGCCAGCAGCGTAGGACAGGGCTTTTTCGGAGCTTTCTTT,CASSVGQGFFGAFF
TRBJ2-7,TRBV13,-,-,TGTGCCAGCAGCTCCGGTACTCTGGCCTACGAGCAGTACTTC,CASSSGTLAYEQYF
TRBJ2-2,TRBV14,-,few,TGTGCCAGCAGCCAACGAAGCGGACCCACCGGGGAGCTGTTTTTT,CASSQRSGPTGELFF
TRBJ1-1,TRBV5-1,-,-,TGCGCCAGCAGCATCAGCGACCTTAACACTGAAGCTTTCTTT,CASSISDLNTEAFF
TRBJ1-2,TRBV10-2,-,-,TGCGCCAGCAGTTTCCAGGGGAACTATGGCTACACCTTC,CASSFQGNYGYTF
TRBJ2-7,TRBV23-1,-,-,TGCGCCAGCGCTTCCGGGACATTAGACTACGAGCAGTACTTC,CASASGTLDYEQYF
TRBJ2-1,TRBV5-1,-,-,TGCGCCAGCAGCTTCGGACTACTTTCCTACAATGAGCAGTTCTTC,CASSFGLLSYNEQFF
TRBJ1-2,TRBV7-9,-,-,TGTGCCAGCAGCCTGACAACAGCCCCGCTTAGGGGTGGCTACACCTTC,CASSLTTAPLRGGYTF
TRBJ2-7,TRBV7-2,TRBD2,-,TGTGCCAGCAGCCTTCGGGGCACTAGCGCGCAGTACTTC,CASSLRGTSAQYF
TRBJ1-2,TRBV11-2,-,-,TGTGCCAGCAGCTTAGTCGGGTTCCATGGCTACACCTTC,CASSLVGFHGYTF
TRBJ2-7,TRBV6-5,TRBD2,once,TGTGCCAGCAGACGGGGGGAATTATCCTACGAGCAGTACTTC,CASRRGELSYEQYF
TRBJ1-5,TRBV28,-,-,TGTGCCAGCAGTTTCGATCAGCCCCAGCATTTT,CASSFDQPQHF
TRBJ2-1,TRBV7-3,TRBD2,-,TGTGCCAGCAGCCTACTGGGACTAGCGGGTTACAATGAGCAGTTCTTC,CASSLLGLAGYNEQFF
TRBJ2-3,TRBV7-3,-,-,TGTGCCAGCAGCTTATACAGCTACAGCACAGATACGCAGTATTTT,CASSLYSYSTDTQYF
TRBJ2-7,TRBV5-1,TRBD1,-,TGCGCCAGCAGCTCCCAAATAGGACAGGGCTACGAGCAGTACTTC,CASSSQIGQGYEQYF
TRBJ1-3,TRBV2,TRBD1,once,TGTGCCAGCAGCGATGTACAGGGGAGCTCTGGAAACACCATATATTTT,CASSDVQGSSGNTIYF
TRBJ1-2,TRBV19,TRBD1,-,TGTGCCAGTAGGCTGGGACAGGGGCACTCGAATTTCTATGGCTACACCTTC,CASRLGQGHSNFYGYTF
TRBJ2-5,TRBV28,-,-,TGTGCCAGCAGTCCCTCCCTCACAGGGAAGGGCTTGGTGCAAGAGACCCAGTACTTC,CASSPSLTGKGLVQETQYF
TRBJ1-2,TRBV7-9,TRBD1,-,TGTGCCAGCACCTTCCAGGGGGGAACCCTCTATGGCTACACCTTC,CASTFQGGTLYGYTF
TRBJ2-7,TRBV7-4,-,-,TGTGCCAGCAGCCCTGGAGGACTGGCCGAGCAGTACTTC,CASSPGGLAEQYF
TRBJ2-5,TRBV21-1,-,-,TGTGCCAGCAGCAAAGTAAGTTCAGCGGGTCTCCAAGAGACCCAGTACTTC,CASSKVSSAGLQETQYF
TRBJ1-6,TRBV21-1,-,-,TGTGCCAGCAGCTTGCCGCCAGGGTCCAATTCACCCCTCCACTTT,CASSLPPGSNSPLHF
TRBJ1-6,TRBV28,TRBD1,-,TGTGCCAGCCAAAGCCCGGGACAGAGCTCCTATAATTCACCCCTCCACTTT,CASQSPGQSSYNSPLHF
TRBJ1-3,TRBV29-1,-,-,TGCAGCGTCGACAGTGGAAACACCATATATTTT,CSVDSGNTIYF
TRBJ1-1,TRBV5-1,-,-,TGCGCCAGCAGCTTCGGAACGGACAGCTCCCTGAACACTGAAGCTTTCTTT,CASSFGTDSSLNTEAFF
TRBJ2-7,TRBV7-7,-,-,TGTGCTAGCAGCTTACTCCCAGGTCGCGGGGCCGAGCAGTACTTC,CASSLLPGRGAEQYF
TRBJ2-2,TRBV14,-,-,TGTGCCAGCAGCCAAGAGGTCTTTAGCTCGGGCACCGGGGAGCTGTTTTTT,CASSQEVFSSGTGELFF
TRBJ2-7,TRBV9,TRBD2,-,TGTGCCAGCGCAATAACTAGCGTTAGCGAGCAGTACTTC,CASAITSVSEQYF
TRBJ2-1,TRBV5-1,-,-,TGCGCCAGCAGCTTCTCGACAATCTCTGCTGCAGGCGAGCAGTTCTTC,CASSFSTISAAGEQFF
TRBJ2-7,TRBV5-1,TRBD2,-,TGCGCCAGCAGCTTTAATAGCGGGAGACCCTACGAGCAGTACTTC,CASSFNSGRPYEQYF
TRBJ2-7,TRBV6-5,-,few,TGTGCCAGCAGTTACTCTCCAGGGGTCGGGTACGAGCAGTACTTC,CASSYSPGVGYEQYF
TRBJ1-3,TRBV20-1,-,-,TGCAGTGCTAGTGCGTTTGGAAACACCATATATTTT,CSASAFGNTIYF
TRBJ2-5,TRBV20-1,-,-,TGCAGTGCTTCCTTCGGGACCCAGTACTTC,CSASFGTQYF
TRBJ2-7,TRBV7-8,-,-,TGTGCCAGCAGCCCTGGGGTGGGGCCATGGGACGAGCAGTACTTC,CASSPGVGPWDEQYF
TRBJ2-5,TRBV5-4,TRBD2,-,TGTGCCAGCAGCTTGGCGGCTAGCGGGGGCCAAGAGACCCAGTACTTC,CASSLAASGGQETQYF